This T cell receptor beta chain was sequenced in a study of cytomegalovirus exposure and HLA in healthy donors. Study results and limitations: Later on, a genetic analysis was performed. It linked a missense variant in DCLRE1C with V- and J-gene trimming of TCR beta. Presence/absence analyses took donor sequencing depth as roughly uniform. Association with HLA alleles at 0.05 false discovery rate was found for around 17,000 TCR beta sequences in a later analysis.

This CDR3 comprises 14 residues. Germline-derived CDR1 and CDR2 are SEHNR and FQNEAQ (reference sequence). Germline trimming cut 5 bases from V and 3 bases from J; bases unmatched to any gene: 4. The PCR had 60 Vbeta and 13 Jbeta primers. Measured with immunoSEQ multiplex PCR; TCRdb has only the in-frame clones, and not every one. The sample contains 90,000 to 140,000 clones, roughly 79% of which appear only once. Nominally healthy donors were sampled, though unrecorded immune exposures were likely. This clone was picked up a small number of times. The antigen is unknown. The chain employs TRBV7-9 and TRBJ1-2, with 9 bases aligning to TRBD1. The sequence derives from a male donor in good health and CMV-seronegative. The sample taken for sequencing was PBMCs. CDR3 in amino acids: CASSRRTGDYGYTF. The CDR3 coding sequence is TGTGCCAGCAGCCGAAGGACAGGGGACTATGGCTACACCTTC.